The 18 T cell receptor beta chains presented below share a single source sample, sequenced in a study of blood T cell repertoires in COVID-19. TCRdb's table, derived via immunoSEQ multiplex PCR, lists solely in-frame clones and lacks some. The sample gives roughly 200,000 clones, around four fifths of which show up once; roughly 8.8% is in the top ten. The sample taken for sequencing was peripheral blood. These receptors were taken from a middle-aged man with active or convalescent COVID-19.

This chain joins TRBV5-1 and TRBJ2-2; no firm D call. Deletions cut 7 bases from V and 4 bases from J, with 14 bases between. The CDR3 covers 14 residues. Looked up from germline, CDR1 is SGHRS and CDR2 is YFSETQ. This CDR3 is CASARTEITGELFF. In DNA form, the CDR3 reads TGCGCCAGCGCGCGAACAGAGATCACCGGGGAGCTGTTTTTT.

V and J are TRBV29-1 and TRBJ2-1; D might be TRBD1 (5 bases). The CDR3 runs to 14 residues. Germline CDR1 and CDR2: SQVTM and ANQGSEA. The V end was cut by 6 bases, the J end by 6 bases, with 18 bases between. The CDR3 DNA is TGCAGCGTGGGGCCTGTGCTGTCGGGCAATGAGCAGTTCTTC. Protein sequence: CSVGPVLSGNEQFF.

V usage is TRBV12-3 or TRBV12-4 and J usage is TRBJ1-1; D unresolved. The V gene lost 3 bases and the J gene lost 11 bases, with 10 bases spanning the gap. This CDR3 region has 11 residues. The CDR3 sequence is CASSLTQQAFF. CDR3 DNA: TGTGCCAGCAGTTTGACCCAACAGGCTTTCTTT.

J is TRBJ2-5 and V is TRBV6-5; TRBD1 matches 7 bases. Germline V CDR1 and CDR2: MNHEY, SVGAGI. Trimming took 7 bases from V and 4 from J; bases not matched to a gene: 9. The CDR3 covers 14 residues. The CDR3 region is CASNSGTDRETQYF. The CDR3 nucleotides are TGTGCCAGCAATTCCGGGACAGATAGAGAGACCCAGTACTTC.

The V call is TRBV19, the J call TRBJ1-2; possible D gene TRBD1, 6 bases. CDR1 and CDR2 (germline): LNHDA, SQIVND (reference sequence). The CDR3 is 15 amino acids. Trimming removed 1 base from V and 8 bases from J, with 17 bases in between. The CDR3 nucleotides read TGTGCCAGTAGTATAGGATCCGACAGGTCCGGGGGCTACACCTTC. Amino acid sequence: CASSIGSDRSGGYTF.

The chain links TRBV6-5 to TRBJ1-2; D gene unclear. The CDR3 has 13 residues. CDR1 is MNHEY, CDR2 SVGAGI, per germline. Between the trimmed V and J ends, which lost 7 bases and 2 bases, there was a span of 11 bases. CDR3 sequence (DNA): TGTGCCAGCATCGCATCACAAAACTATGGCTACACCTTC. Translated: CASIASQNYGYTF.

V gene TRBV5-4 combines with J gene TRBJ2-7; TRBD1 matches 9 bases. The ends lost 4 bases at V and 3 bases at J; junction bases unmatched: 2. The CDR3 contains 13 residues. Germline CDR1 is SGHNT and CDR2 is YYREEE (reference sequence). CDR3 DNA: TGTGCCAGCAGCATGGACAGGGGCTACGAGCAGTACTTC. Amino acid sequence: CASSMDRGYEQYF.

Details on this clone: Other nucleotide sequences from this sample produce the same CDR3. The rearrangement joins TRBV19 to TRBJ1-5, with 7 positions matching TRBD1. The CDR3 spans 14 residues. V was pared by 5 bases and J by 2 bases, with 3 bases of the junction left unmatched. Per germline, CDR1 LNHDA and CDR2 SQIVND (reference sequence). The chain's CDR3 is CASSGQGGNQPQHF. The CDR3 nucleotides are TGTGCCAGTAGTGGGCAGGGGGGCAATCAGCCCCAGCATTTT.

V and J are TRBV2 and TRBJ2-1; TRBD2 agrees at 7 bases. The germline V gene has CDR1 SNHLY and CDR2 FYNNEI. The CDR3 runs 15 residues. J was trimmed by 7 bases and V by 4 bases; bases with no gene match: 10. CDR3 residues: CASSGAGWETNEQFF. In DNA, the CDR3 is TGTGCCAGCAGTGGAGCGGGATGGGAGACTAATGAGCAGTTCTTC.

The genes are TRBV9 and TRBJ2-2, with unresolved D. Germline CDR1 is SGDLS and CDR2 is YYNGEE. The CDR3 has 16 residues. The V end lost 0 bases, the J end lost 2 bases, and 11 bases lay between the germline ends. DNA for the CDR3: TGTGCCAGCAGCGTAGGAAGGCTAGTTAACACCGGGGAGCTGTTTTTT. It codes for CASSVGRLVNTGELFF.

Only a few counts were recorded for this clone. The chain has TRBV21-1 and TRBJ1-1; the table gives TRBD1 as D, unverified against the DNA. TRBV21-1 is reported as a pseudogene. This CDR3 comprises 10 residues. The CDR3 coding sequence is TGTGCCGTAAGGGGCACTGAAGCTTTCTTT. Amino acid sequence: CAVRGTEAFF.

The rearrangement links TRBV5-1 to TRBJ2-7; the match to TRBD1 covers 11 bases. With V trimmed by 4 bases and J by 3 bases, 6 bases remained unmatched. Germline CDR1 is SGHRS and CDR2 is YFSETQ. The length of the CDR3 is 15 residues. The CDR3 region is CASSKGQGANYEQYF. CDR3 nucleotide sequence: TGCGCCAGCAGCAAAGGACAGGGGGCCAACTACGAGCAGTACTTC.

This clone was observed a handful of times. V gene TRBV25-1 combines with J gene TRBJ1-2; D not certain. Per germline, CDR1 MGHDK and CDR2 SYGVNS. Deletions cut 3 bases from V and 8 bases from J, with 16 bases between. The CDR3 runs 14 residues. In DNA, the CDR3 is TGTGCCAGCAGTGACGCACGGATTACGGGGGGCTACACCTTC. Translated, it gives CASSDARITGGYTF.

CDR3 protein: CASSLGDRFNEKLFF. The CDR3 coding sequence is TGCGCCAGCAGCTTGGGGGACAGATTTAATGAAAAACTGTTTTTT. V and J are TRBV5-1 and TRBJ1-4; TRBD1 aligns across 7 bases. The CDR3 contains 15 residues. In germline, CDR1 is SGHRS, CDR2 YFSETQ. Trimming cost V 0 bases and J 4 bases; bases outside gene matches: 3.

This chain links TRBV30 with TRBJ2-2; 9 bases fit TRBD1. This CDR3 is built from 15 residues. Trimming removed 8 bases from V and 7 bases from J; junction bases left unmatched: 14. Germline CDR1 is GTSNPN and CDR2 is SVGIG (reference sequence). CDR3 sequence: CAGDRQGVFIGELFF. The DNA of the CDR3 is TGTGCCGGGGATAGACAGGGGGTCTTTATCGGGGAGCTGTTTTTT.

The chain has TRBV5-4 and TRBJ2-1; 7 bases line up with TRBD2. CDR1 and CDR2 (germline): SGHNT, YYREEE (reference sequence). This CDR3 comprises 13 residues. V shed 6 bases, J shed 8 bases, and the junction held 8 bases outside the gene matches. In DNA, the CDR3 is TGTGCCAGCATCAAAGGGGCGGGGGATGAGCAGTTCTTC. Translation gives CASIKGAGDEQFF.

V and J are TRBV30 and TRBJ1-4; TRBD1 agrees at 11 bases. The germline V gene has CDR1 GTSNPN and CDR2 SVGIG (reference sequence). J gave up 8 bases and V 5 bases, and 10 bases lay outside the gene matches. This CDR3 has 15 residues. This chain's CDR3 is CAWGQGASLGEKLFF. CDR3 DNA: TGTGCCTGGGGACAGGGGGCTTCCTTAGGGGAAAAACTGTTTTTT. Variable domain in full (rest from reference TRBV30 and TRBJ1-4): SQTIHQWPATLVQPVGSPLSLECTVEGTSNPNLYWYRQAAGRGLQLLFYSVGIGQISSEVPQNLSASRPQDRQFILSSKKLLLSDSGFYLCAWGQGASLGEKLFFGSGTQLSVL.

The chain is built from TRBV4-2 and TRBJ1-4, with D possibly TRBD1 on 6 matching bases. CDR3 length: 16 amino acids. V shed 1 base and J shed 1 base, with 10 bases lying between them. Germline V gives CDR1 LGHNA, CDR2 YNFKEQ. The CDR3 loop reads CASSQVQGLTNEKLFF. The CDR3 DNA follows: TGTGCCAGCAGCCAAGTCCAGGGGTTAACTAATGAAAAACTGTTTTTT.